The rows below give T cell receptor beta chains drawn from one sample of a study of early T cells in non-severe SARS-CoV-2 infection. TCRdb fed the 5' RACE reads into MiXCR, producing one record per CDR3 protein. The table lists about 70,000 distinct CDR3 sequences, more than 12% of them singletons. The material was whole blood, obtained at baseline. Source of these receptors: an adult who was a healthcare worker with PCR-confirmed SARS-CoV-2 infection or an uninfected control (not recorded which). CDR3s include the opening cysteine and the closing phenylalanine or tryptophan. D genes are given only for firm matches. For some rows the clone size is stated as once, few or many, or as a class when expanded; others skip it.

NA	TRBV5-6	NA	TRBJ1-6	CASSYGAQSTLHF	TGTGCCAGCAGCTATGGCGCCCAATCGACCCTCCACTTT
NA	TRBV9	NA	TRBJ2-3	CASSVGSSTDTQYF	TGTGCCAGCAGCGTGGGGTCTAGCACAGATACGCAGTATTTT
NA	TRBV5-1	NA	TRBJ2-3	CASSLGRMADTQYF	TGCGCCAGCAGCTTGGGAAGAATGGCAGATACGCAGTATTTT
many	TRBV5-1	NA	TRBJ2-1	CASSLGTTYNEQFF	TGCGCCAGCAGCTTAGGGACAACTTACAATGAGCAGTTCTTC
NA	TRBV20-1	NA	TRBJ2-6	CSAMTPSSGANVLTF	TGCAGTGCTATGACTCCTAGCTCTGGGGCCAACGTCCTGACTTTC
NA	TRBV27	TRBD1	TRBJ1-1	CASGTKQGVAEAFF	TGTGCCAGCGGAACCAAACAGGGGGTTGCTGAAGCTTTCTTT
few	TRBV21-1	NA	TRBJ2-4	CASSKGRGRPKNIQYF	TGTGCCAGCAGCAAAGGGAGGGGGCGACCAAAAAACATTCAGTACTTC
few	TRBV24-1	NA	TRBJ2-7	CATSHPGNYEQYF	TGTGCCACCTCTCATCCGGGGAATTACGAGCAGTACTTC
NA	TRBV7-9	TRBD1	TRBJ1-1	CASRGDRDRAEAFF	TGTGCCAGCAGAGGCGACAGGGATCGCGCTGAAGCTTTCTTT
NA	TRBV7-9	NA	TRBJ2-7	CASSWGHLTGEQYF	TGTGCCAGCAGCTGGGGACACCTCACGGGCGAGCAGTACTTC
few	TRBV6-5	TRBD1	TRBJ2-5	CASSATGAETQYF	TGTGCCAGCAGTGCTACAGGGGCCGAGACCCAGTACTTC
many	TRBV6-5	TRBD1	TRBJ1-2	CASSSGQGDGYTF	TGTGCCAGCAGCTCGGGACAGGGTGATGGCTACACCTTC
NA	TRBV3-1	TRBD2	TRBJ2-7	CASSVLAGDEQYF	TGTGCCAGCAGTGTACTAGCGGGGGACGAGCAGTACTTC
NA	TRBV2	TRBD1	TRBJ2-3	CASSARTGGTDTQYF	TGTGCCAGCAGCGCCAGGACAGGGGGCACAGATACGCAGTATTTT
many	TRBV29-1	NA	TRBJ2-1	CSVSSGDVGNEQFF	TGCAGCGTTTCGTCAGGGGATGTCGGCAATGAGCAGTTCTTC
few	TRBV4-2	TRBD2	TRBJ2-1	CASSQLTSHEQFF	TGTGCCAGCAGCCAATTGACTAGCCATGAGCAGTTCTTC
few	TRBV27	NA	TRBJ2-7	CASTGNWLSGKQYF	TGTGCCAGTACGGGGAACTGGCTCTCAGGCAAGCAGTACTTC
NA	TRBV14	NA	TRBJ2-5	CASSRESRQTQYF	TGTGCCAGCAGTCGTGAAAGCAGGCAGACCCAGTACTTC
few	TRBV20-1	TRBD2	TRBJ2-1	CSARGGVAGTNEQFF	TGCAGTGCTAGAGGCGGAGTAGCGGGAACCAATGAGCAGTTCTTC
NA	TRBV20-1	TRBD2	TRBJ2-2	CSAKGTSGSGGELFF	TGCAGTGCTAAAGGGACTAGCGGGAGTGGCGGGGAGCTGTTTTTT
many	TRBV13	NA	TRBJ2-4	CASSRIPNIQYF	TGTGCCAGCAGCCGGATCCCAAACATTCAGTACTTC
NA	TRBV2	NA	TRBJ1-4	CASSVISTNEKLFF	TGTGCCAGCAGTGTCATCTCAACTAATGAAAAACTGTTTTTT
few	TRBV5-5	TRBD2	TRBJ2-2	CASSSNQAGVTGELFF	TGTGCCAGCAGCTCCAACCAGGCGGGAGTCACCGGGGAGCTGTTTTTT